These T cell receptor beta chains were read from a single sample in a study of CD8 T cells in ankylosing spondylitis. One entry per CDR3 protein, called by TCRdb with MiXCR from the 5' RACE reads. The data contain a few hundred thousand distinct CDR3 sequences, less than 25% of them seen just once; the ten biggest clones take up roughly 3.6%. Sequencing was carried out using blood, either unsorted or a sorted T cell fraction (not recorded which). These receptors were collected from a female donor with ankylosing spondylitis or in good health (not recorded which). Each CDR3 is given with its conserved first and last residue. The D gene is left open where the match is weak. Some rows mark clone size as missing; the rest say once, few, many or name a class of expanded clone.

D gene	V gene	J gene	clone size	CDR3 protein	CDR3 DNA
-	TRBV6-4	TRBJ1-3	-	CASRRRGRRNAIYF	TGTGCCAGCCGCAGGAGGGGGAGGAGGAACGCCATATATTTT
-	TRBV12-3/TRBV12-4	TRBJ2-3	few	CATSPKGHTTDTQYF	TGTGCCACGAGCCCCAAGGGACACACCACAGATACGCAGTATTTT
-	TRBV29-1	TRBJ2-3	few	CSVEPSRGKDTQYF	TGCAGCGTTGAACCTTCCAGGGGAAAAGATACGCAGTATTTT
TRBD1	TRBV20-1	TRBJ2-1	many	CSASGTGTGSLGQFF	TGCAGTGCTAGTGGTACCGGGACAGGAAGCCTGGGGCAGTTCTTC
TRBD2	TRBV6-2/TRBV6-3	TRBJ2-6	few	CASSSGTSVTSGANVLTF	TGTGCCAGCAGTAGCGGTACTAGCGTCACCTCTGGGGCCAACGTCCTGACTTTC
-	TRBV6-5	TRBJ1-6	few	CASRRATSSPLHF	TGTGCCAGCCGCAGGGCCACTTCATCACCCCTCCACTTT
-	TRBV10-2	TRBJ1-2	once	CASKGSGDRYYGYTF	TGCGCCAGCAAGGGGTCCGGAGACAGGTACTATGGCTACACCTTC
-	TRBV29-1	TRBJ2-1	many	CSVVEGYTTYNEQFF	TGCAGCGTTGTTGAGGGTTACACTACCTACAATGAGCAGTTCTTC
TRBD2	TRBV12-3/TRBV12-4	TRBJ2-1	few	CASSLWGGRVNEQFF	TGTGCCAGCAGTTTATGGGGCGGGAGGGTCAATGAGCAGTTCTTC
TRBD1	TRBV20-1	TRBJ2-1	few	CSAREPKGGTYNEQFF	TGCAGTGCTAGAGAGCCTAAAGGGGGCACCTACAATGAGCAGTTCTTC
-	TRBV29-1	TRBJ2-7	few	CSVRVGDEQYF	TGCAGCGTTAGGGTCGGGGACGAGCAGTACTTC
-	TRBV7-9	TRBJ2-2	-	CASSRTGTGELFF	TGTGCCAGCTCTAGGACGGGCACCGGGGAGCTGTTTTTT
-	TRBV9	TRBJ2-3	-	CASSVGPGRDTQYF	TGTGCCAGCAGCGTAGGGCCAGGTAGAGATACGCAGTATTTT
TRBD2	TRBV20-1	TRBJ2-1	few	CSAKGGLAGYNEQFF	TGCAGTGCTAAGGGGGGACTAGCGGGGTACAATGAGCAGTTCTTC
-	TRBV18	TRBJ1-3	-	CASSLPRYGKNTIYF	TGTGCCAGCTCACTCCCAAGATACGGTAAAAACACCATATATTTT
TRBD2	TRBV11-2	TRBJ2-5	few	CASSLGGLAEWVEGETQYF	TGTGCCAGCAGCTTAGGCGGACTAGCGGAGTGGGTCGAAGGGGAGACCCAGTACTTC
TRBD1	TRBV20-1	TRBJ2-7	-	CSAHLRDRVYEQYF	TGCAGTGCTCACCTCCGGGACAGGGTCTACGAGCAGTACTTC